This T cell receptor beta chain appears in the sequencing data of a study of shared clonotypes between healthy human individuals. For the study at large: In total, the donors were a couple of women and three men aged 18 to 49. CD4 naive and CD4 memory each took three plates per donor, while CD8 naive took two and CD8 memory one.

Repertoires were generated with immunoSEQ multiplex PCR, while TCRdb's copy carries only in-frame clones and drops some. The repertoire holds about 2.4 million clones, with more than 80% as singletons. CDR3 size: 16 residues. Germline-derived CDR1 and CDR2 are LGHNA and YNFKEQ. V lost 3 bases, J lost 5 bases, and 7 bases stayed unmatched. CD4+ cells underwent separation, giving CD45RA+ naive and CD45RA-negative memory subsets. Sequencing was carried out using naive CD4+ T cells sorted from blood. Described subset: CD45RA+ positively selected. The TCR originated in a man younger than 35 in good health. The chain employs TRBV4-2 and TRBJ1-5; TRBD1 matches at 10 bases. As DNA, the CDR3 is TGTGCCAGCAGCCATACCGGGACAGGGGCCTATCAGCCCCAGCATTTT. It translates to CASSHTGTGAYQPQHF.